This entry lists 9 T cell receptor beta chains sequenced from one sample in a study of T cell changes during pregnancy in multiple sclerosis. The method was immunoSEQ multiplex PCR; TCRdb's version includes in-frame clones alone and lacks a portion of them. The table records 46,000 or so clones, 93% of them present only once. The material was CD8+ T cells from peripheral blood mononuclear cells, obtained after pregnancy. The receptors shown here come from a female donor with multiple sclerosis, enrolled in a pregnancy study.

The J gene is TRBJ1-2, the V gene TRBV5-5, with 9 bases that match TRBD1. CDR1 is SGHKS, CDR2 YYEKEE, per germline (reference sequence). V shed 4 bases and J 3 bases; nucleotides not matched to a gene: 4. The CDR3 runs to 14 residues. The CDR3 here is CASSPGQGHYGYTF. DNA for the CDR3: TGTGCCAGCAGCCCGGGACAGGGCCACTATGGCTACACCTTC.

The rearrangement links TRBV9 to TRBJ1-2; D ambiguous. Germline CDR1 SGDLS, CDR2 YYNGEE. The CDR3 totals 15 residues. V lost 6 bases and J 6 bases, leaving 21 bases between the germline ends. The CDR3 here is CASTLTLDPGDGYTF. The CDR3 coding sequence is TGTGCCAGCACCCTGACCCTAGACCCCGGGGATGGCTACACCTTC.

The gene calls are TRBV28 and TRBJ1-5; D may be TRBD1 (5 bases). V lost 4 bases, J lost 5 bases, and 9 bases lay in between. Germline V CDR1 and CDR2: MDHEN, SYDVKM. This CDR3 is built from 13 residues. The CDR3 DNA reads TGTGCCAGCAGTTGGGGGGTGGATCAGCCCCAGCATTTT. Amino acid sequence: CASSWGVDQPQHF.

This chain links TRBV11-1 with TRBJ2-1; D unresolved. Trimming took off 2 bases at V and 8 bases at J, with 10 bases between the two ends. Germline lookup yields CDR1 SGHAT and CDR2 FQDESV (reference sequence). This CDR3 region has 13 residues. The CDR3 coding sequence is TGTGCCAGCAGCTTACCGAGAGTGGATGAGCAGTTCTTC. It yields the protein CASSLPRVDEQFF.

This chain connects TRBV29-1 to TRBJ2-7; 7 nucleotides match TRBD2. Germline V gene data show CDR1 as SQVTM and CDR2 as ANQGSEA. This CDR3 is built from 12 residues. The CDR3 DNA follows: TGCGGGGCGGGAGAAGGTGGCTACGAGCAGTACTTC. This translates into CGAGEGGYEQYF.

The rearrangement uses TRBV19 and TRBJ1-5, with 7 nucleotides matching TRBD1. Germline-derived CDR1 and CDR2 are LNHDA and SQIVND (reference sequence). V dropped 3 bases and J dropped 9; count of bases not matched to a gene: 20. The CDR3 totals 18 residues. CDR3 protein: CASSIRGEDPFNSWPQHF. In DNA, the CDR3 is TGTGCCAGTAGTATCAGGGGGGAGGACCCCTTCAATTCGTGGCCCCAGCATTTT.

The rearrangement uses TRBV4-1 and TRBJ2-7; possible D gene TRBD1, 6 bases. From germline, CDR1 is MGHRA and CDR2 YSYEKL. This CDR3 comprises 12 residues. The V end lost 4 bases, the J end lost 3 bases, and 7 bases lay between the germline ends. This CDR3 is CASSPDSYEQYF. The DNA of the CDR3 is TGCGCCAGCAGCCCGGACAGCTACGAGCAGTACTTC.

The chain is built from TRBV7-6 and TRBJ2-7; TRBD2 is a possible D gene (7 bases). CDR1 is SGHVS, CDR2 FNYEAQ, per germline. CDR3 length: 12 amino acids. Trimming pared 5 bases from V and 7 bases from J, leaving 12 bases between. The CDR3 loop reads CASSPQGGEQYF. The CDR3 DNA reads TGTGCCAGCAGCCCACAGGGAGGGGAGCAGTACTTC.

In nucleotides, the CDR3 is TGTGCCAGCAGCTTTAGACCGGGACAGGGGTTTACTTGGGCGTCTAACTATGGCTACACCTTC. Its protein is CASSFRPGQGFTWASNYGYTF. This chain joins TRBV7-8 and TRBJ1-2; TRBD1 matches 10 bases. The CDR3 is made up of 21 amino acids. V shed 3 bases, J shed 0 bases, and the junction held 19 bases outside the gene matches. CDR1 is SGHVS, CDR2 FQNEAQ, per germline.